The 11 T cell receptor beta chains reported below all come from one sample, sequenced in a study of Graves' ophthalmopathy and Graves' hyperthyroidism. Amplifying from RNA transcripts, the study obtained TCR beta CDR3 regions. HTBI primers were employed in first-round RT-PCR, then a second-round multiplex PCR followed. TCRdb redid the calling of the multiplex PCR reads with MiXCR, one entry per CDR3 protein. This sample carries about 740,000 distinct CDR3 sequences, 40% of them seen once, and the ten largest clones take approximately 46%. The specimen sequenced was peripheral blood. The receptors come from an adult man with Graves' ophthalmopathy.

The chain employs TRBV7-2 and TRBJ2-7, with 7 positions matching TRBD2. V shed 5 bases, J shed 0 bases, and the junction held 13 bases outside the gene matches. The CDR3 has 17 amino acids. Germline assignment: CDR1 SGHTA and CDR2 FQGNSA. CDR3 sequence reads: CASSQLLGLADSYEQYF. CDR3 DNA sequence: TGTGCCAGCAGCCAGCTCCTCGGGCTAGCGGACTCCTACGAGCAGTACTTC.

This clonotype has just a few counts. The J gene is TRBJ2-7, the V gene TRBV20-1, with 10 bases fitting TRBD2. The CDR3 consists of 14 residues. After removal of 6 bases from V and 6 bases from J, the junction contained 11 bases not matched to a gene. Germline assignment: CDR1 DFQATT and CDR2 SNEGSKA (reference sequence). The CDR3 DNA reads TGCAGTGCCCAGACAGGGACTAGCGTTGGCGAGCAGTACTTC. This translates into CSAQTGTSVGEQYF.

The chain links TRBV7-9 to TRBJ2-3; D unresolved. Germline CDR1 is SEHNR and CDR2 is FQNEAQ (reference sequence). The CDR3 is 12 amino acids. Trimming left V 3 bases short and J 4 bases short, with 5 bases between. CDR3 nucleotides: TGTGCCAGCAGCTTGTATGCAGATACGCAGTATTTT. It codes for CASSLYADTQYF.

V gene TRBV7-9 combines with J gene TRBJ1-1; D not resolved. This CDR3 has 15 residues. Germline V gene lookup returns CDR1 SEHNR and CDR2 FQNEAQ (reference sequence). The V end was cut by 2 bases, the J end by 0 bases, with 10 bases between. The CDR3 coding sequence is TGTGCCAGCAGCTTAACCGGTCAGATGAACACTGAAGCTTTCTTT. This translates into CASSLTGQMNTEAFF.

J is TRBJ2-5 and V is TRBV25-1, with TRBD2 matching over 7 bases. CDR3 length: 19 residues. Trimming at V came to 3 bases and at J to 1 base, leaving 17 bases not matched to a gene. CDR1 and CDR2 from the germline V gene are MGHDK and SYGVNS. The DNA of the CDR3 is TGTGCCAGCAGTGATAGTGCCGGGGGGAGGGGAGGGACCCAAGAGACCCAGTACTTC. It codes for CASSDSAGGRGGTQETQYF. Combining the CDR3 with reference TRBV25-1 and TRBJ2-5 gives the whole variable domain EADIYQTPRYLVIGTGKKITLECSQTMGHDKMYWYQQDPGMELHLIHYSYGVNSTEKGDLSSESTVSRIRTEHFPLTLESARPSHTSQYLCASSDSAGGRGGTQETQYFGPGTRLLVL.

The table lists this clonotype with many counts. CDR3 DNA: TGTGCCAGCAGCTTCTCAGGTAACACTGAAGCTTTCTTT. It codes for CASSFSGNTEAFF. The chain uses TRBV7-9 and TRBJ1-1; D gene unclear. Germline V gene sequence: CDR1 SEHNR, CDR2 FQNEAQ (reference sequence). Deletions cut 3 bases from V and 2 bases from J, with 7 bases between. This CDR3 has 13 amino acids. The complete variable domain, with remaining parts taken from reference TRBV7-9 and TRBJ1-1, reads DTGVSQNPRHKITKRGQNVTFRCDPISEHNRLYWYRQTLGQGPEFLTYFQNEAQLEKSRLLSDRFSAERPKGSFSTLEIQRTEQGDSAMYLCASSFSGNTEAFFGQGTRLTVV.

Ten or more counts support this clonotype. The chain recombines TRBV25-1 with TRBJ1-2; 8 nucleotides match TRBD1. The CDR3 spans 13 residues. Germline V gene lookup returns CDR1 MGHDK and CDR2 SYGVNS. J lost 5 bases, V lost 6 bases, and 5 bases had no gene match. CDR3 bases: TGTGCCAGCAGGGACAGGGTTCTTTATGGCTACACCTTC. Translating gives CASRDRVLYGYTF.

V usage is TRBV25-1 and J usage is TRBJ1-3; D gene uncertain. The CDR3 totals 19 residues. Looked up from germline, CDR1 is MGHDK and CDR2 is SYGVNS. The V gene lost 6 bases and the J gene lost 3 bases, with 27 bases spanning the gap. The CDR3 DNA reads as TGTGCCAGCAGCGTAACGGACGCGGCATCCTCGTATTATGGAAACACCATATATTTT. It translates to CASSVTDAASSYYGNTIYF.

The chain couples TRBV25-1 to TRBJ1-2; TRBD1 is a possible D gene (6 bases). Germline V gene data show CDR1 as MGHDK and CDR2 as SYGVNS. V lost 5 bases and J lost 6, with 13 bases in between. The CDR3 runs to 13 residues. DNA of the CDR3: TGTGCCAGCAGTTTAACCCAGGGGCATGGCTACACCTTC. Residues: CASSLTQGHGYTF.

The CDR3 coding sequence is TGTGCCAGTAGTATGAGTGGGACGGCCAAAAATCAGCCCCAGCATTTT. Translated: CASSMSGTAKNQPQHF. The chain links TRBV19 to TRBJ1-5, with D possibly being TRBD1 (5 bases). CDR1 is LNHDA, CDR2 SQIVND, per germline (reference sequence). The CDR3 extends over 16 amino acids. Trimming removed 3 bases at V and 4 bases at J, with 16 bases between.

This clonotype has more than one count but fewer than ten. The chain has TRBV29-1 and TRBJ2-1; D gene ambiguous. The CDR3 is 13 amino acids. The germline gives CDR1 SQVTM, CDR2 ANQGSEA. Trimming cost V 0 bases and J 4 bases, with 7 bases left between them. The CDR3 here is CSVEDGQYNEQFF. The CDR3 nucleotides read TGCAGCGTTGAAGATGGCCAATACAATGAGCAGTTCTTC.